The T cell receptor (beta chain) described here comes from a study of T cell responses to AZD1222 COVID-19 vaccine. The CDR3 loop spans 16 amino acids. V was trimmed by 4 bases and J by 0 bases, leaving 15 bases between them. CDR1 is LGHNA, CDR2 YNFKEQ, per germline. This clone occurred once. Measured with immunoSEQ multiplex PCR; TCRdb has only the in-frame clones, and not every one. The sample records 130,000 or so clones, 85% to 95% being singletons. V gene TRBV4-2 combines with J gene TRBJ1-1; D gene uncertain. This sequence originates from an adult in good health. The material sequenced was peripheral blood, taken on day 0 of MenACWY control vaccination. The CDR3 loop is CASSPTGARVNTEAFF. The CDR3 DNA reads TGTGCCAGCAGCCCGACTGGAGCTCGGGTGAACACTGAAGCTTTCTTT.